This entry lists 2 T cell receptor beta chains sequenced from one sample in a study of OX40 agonist ivuxolimab in advanced cancers. Only in-frame clones appear in the TCRdb table, and some are missing; sequencing was by immunoSEQ multiplex PCR. The sample lists approximately 79,000 clones; approximately 93% were seen once. Sample: CD4+ or CD8+ T cells sorted from blood, taken in a trial of the OX40 agonist ivuxolimab. The source of these receptors is an adult with an advanced solid tumor such as melanoma, head and neck, liver or kidney cancer.

This clone was found once. The genes are TRBV6-5 and TRBJ1-2; possible D gene TRBD1, 5 bases. V lost 7 bases and J 1 base, leaving 13 bases between the germline ends. Germline lookup yields CDR1 MNHEY and CDR2 SVGAGI. This CDR3 has 14 amino acids. In nucleotides, the CDR3 is TGTGCCAGCAATCCCTCGGGGGTTAACTATGGCTACACCTTC. Translating it yields CASNPSGVNYGYTF.

The genes are TRBV27 and TRBJ2-7, with 12 bases that match TRBD2. The CDR3 runs to 20 residues. CDR1 is MNHEY and CDR2 is SMNVEV in the germline V gene (reference sequence). J was trimmed by 4 bases and V by 6 bases; bases with no gene match: 22. CDR3 DNA sequence: TGTGCCAGCAGCCCGACGGGGGGCAAGCTAGCGGGAGGGCCGGTGTACGAGCAGTACTTC. It translates to CASSPTGGKLAGGPVYEQYF.